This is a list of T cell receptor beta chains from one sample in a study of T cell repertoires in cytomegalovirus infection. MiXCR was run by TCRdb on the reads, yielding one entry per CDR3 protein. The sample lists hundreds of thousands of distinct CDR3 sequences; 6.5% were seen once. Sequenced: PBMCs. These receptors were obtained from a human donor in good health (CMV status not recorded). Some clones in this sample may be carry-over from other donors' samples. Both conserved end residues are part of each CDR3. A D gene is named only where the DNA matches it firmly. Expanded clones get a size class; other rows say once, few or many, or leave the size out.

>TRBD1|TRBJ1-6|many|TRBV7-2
TGTGCCAGCAGCCCAGGGACAGGAAATAATTCACCCCTCCACTTT
CASSPGTGNNSPLHF
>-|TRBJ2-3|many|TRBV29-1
TGCAGCGTAAGCGAACATAGCACAGATACGCAGTATTTT
CSVSEHSTDTQYF
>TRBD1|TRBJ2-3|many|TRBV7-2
TGTGCCAGCAGCTACCAGGACAGGGATACAGCAGATACGCAGTATTTT
CASSYQDRDTADTQYF
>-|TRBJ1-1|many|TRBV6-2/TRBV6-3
TGTGCCAGCGGACTCGGACAGCAAGCTTTCTTT
CASGLGQQAFF
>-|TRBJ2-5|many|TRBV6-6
TGTGCCAGCAGTTGGCTGGGTGCAGGGCGATTTCAAGAGACCCAGTACTTC
CASSWLGAGRFQETQYF
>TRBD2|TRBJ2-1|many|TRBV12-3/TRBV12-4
TGTGCCAGCAGCCCTTACGGGACTAGCGGTAGAGGGATAGATGAGCAGTTCTTC
CASSPYGTSGRGIDEQFF
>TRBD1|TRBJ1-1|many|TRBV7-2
TGTGCCAGCAGTTCAATACGACAGGGGACTGAAGCTTTCTTT
CASSSIRQGTEAFF
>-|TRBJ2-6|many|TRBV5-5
TGTGCCAGCAGCTTGGCCGTCAGAGGCTTCTCTGGGGCCAACGTCCTGACTTTC
CASSLAVRGFSGANVLTF
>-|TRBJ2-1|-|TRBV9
TGTGCCAGCAGCGTAGGGGGGGCCTTTGAGCGGTATTTC
CASSVGGAFERYF
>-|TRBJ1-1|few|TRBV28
TGTGCCAGCAGTTTAGGGGGGGGAAGGGACACTGAAGCTTTCTTT
CASSLGGGRDTEAFF
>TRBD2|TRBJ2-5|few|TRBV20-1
TGCAGTGCCCATGGACTAGCGGGGGGCTCCGGCCAGAAGACCCAGTACTTC
CSAHGLAGGSGQKTQYF
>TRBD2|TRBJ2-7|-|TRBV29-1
TGCAGCTACTCGGGGGGGGGCATCTACGAGCAGTACTTC
CSYSGGGIYEQYF
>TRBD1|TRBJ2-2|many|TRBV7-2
TGTGCCAGCAGCCCTCTTTTTCCTAGACAGGGGGTGACCGGGGAGCTGTTTTTT
CASSPLFPRQGVTGELFF
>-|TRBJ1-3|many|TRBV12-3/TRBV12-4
TGTGCCAGCAGCCCTACCCAGCAGGGGTGGTTGGACACCATATATTTT
CASSPTQQGWLDTIYF
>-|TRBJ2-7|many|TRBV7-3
TGTGCCAGCAGCTTAATGGGGGGGCCCAACGAGCAGTACTTC
CASSLMGGPNEQYF
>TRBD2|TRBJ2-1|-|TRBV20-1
TGCAGTGCTAGAGATCCTAGCGGGGGGGCATATGAGCAGTTCTTC
CSARDPSGGAYEQFF
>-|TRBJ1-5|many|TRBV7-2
TGTGCCAGCAGCTTAGGTGGCACAACCAATCAGCCCCAGCATTTT
CASSLGGTTNQPQHF
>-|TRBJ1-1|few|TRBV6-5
TGTGCCAGCAGGTCGAGTGGGAGCGTGAACACTGAAGCTTTCTTT
CASRSSGSVNTEAFF
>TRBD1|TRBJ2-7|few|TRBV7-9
TGTGCCAGCAGCCCAGGACAGGGACTTCCCCACGAGCAGTACTTC
CASSPGQGLPHEQYF
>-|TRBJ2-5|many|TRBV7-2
TGTGCCAGCAGCTTTTTCCGATACGGCCAAGAGACCCAGTACTTC
CASSFFRYGQETQYF
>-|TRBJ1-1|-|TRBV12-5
TGTGCTAGTGGAACAGGCATGAACACTGAAGCTTTCTTT
CASGTGMNTEAFF
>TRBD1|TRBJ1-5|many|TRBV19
TGTGCCAGTACCGGAGGGACAGTTGAACCTTATAGCAATCAGCCCCAGCATTTT
CASTGGTVEPYSNQPQHF
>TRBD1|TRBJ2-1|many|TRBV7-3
TGTGCCAGCAGCTTACTAGGGACAGGGACCTACAATGAGCAGTTCTTC
CASSLLGTGTYNEQFF
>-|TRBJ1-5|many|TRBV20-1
TGCAGTGCTAGTCAGGGTTACAATCAGCCCCAGCATTTT
CSASQGYNQPQHF
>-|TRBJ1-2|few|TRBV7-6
TGTGCCAGCAGCCCGTTTGAGGCAGGCCAAGGAGGCTACACCTTC
CASSPFEAGQGGYTF